The 8 T cell receptor beta chains given below trace back to one sample, sequenced in a study of vaccination and CD4 T cells after COVID-19. Documented treatment: approximately 9-day PBMC culture with coronavirus spike peptide pools or control peptides (ViraFEST assay). Sequence data for DNA of cultured CD4+ T cells were generated by the Oncomine TCR Beta short-read assay. TCRdb itself ran the PCR reads through MiXCR, one entry per CDR3 protein. The table includes a few thousand distinct CDR3 sequences, approximately 16% detected once. Their specific antigens are unknown. Material for sequencing was CD4+ T cells from blood, cultured in vitro. The origin of the receptors is a human donor who had recovered from COVID-19.

This clonotype was seen a handful of times. The gene calls are TRBV5-1 and TRBJ2-5; no reliable D call. In germline, CDR1 is SGHRS, CDR2 YFSETQ. V was trimmed by 1 base and J by 1 base, leaving 2 bases between them. The length of the CDR3 is 12 residues. This CDR3 reads CASSLSQETQYF. The DNA for the CDR3 is TGCGCCAGCAGCTTGAGCCAAGAGACCCAGTACTTC.

The sample holds a few counts of this clonotype. This rearrangement joins TRBV6-1 to TRBJ2-3; D is possibly TRBD1 (6 bases). Germline CDR1 and CDR2: MNHNS and SASEGT. The V end was cut by 5 bases, the J end by 4 bases, with 16 bases between. This CDR3 has 15 amino acids. Here the CDR3 DNA reads TGTGCCAGCAGTACCCTGACAGGATTCGCAGATACGCAGTATTTT. It is translated as CASSTLTGFADTQYF.

This clonotype is medium-sized (0.01 to 0.1%) within its sample. This chain links TRBV2 with TRBJ1-5; D is uncertain. This CDR3 comprises 13 residues. Trimming shortened V by 7 bases and J by 4 bases, and 11 bases separated the two germline ends. The V gene's germline CDR1 is SNHLY and CDR2 FYNNEI. CDR3 sequence reads: CASTRTSNQPQHF. Here the CDR3 DNA reads TGTGCCAGCACCCGTACCTCTAATCAGCCCCAGCATTTT.

The V and J genes are TRBV20-1 and TRBJ2-1; 9 bases agree with TRBD2. Germline CDR1 DFQATT, CDR2 SNEGSKA (reference sequence). CDR3 size: 14 residues. V was clipped by 6 bases and J by 10 bases; unmatched bases: 13. CDR3 protein: CSAGLTSGGMEQFF. The DNA of the CDR3 is TGCAGTGCGGGGCTGACTAGCGGTGGCATGGAGCAGTTCTTC.

The V call is TRBV6-5, the J call TRBJ2-2, with TRBD1 identical over 7 bases. The CDR3 totals 18 residues. Germline V lookup: CDR1 MNHEY, CDR2 SVGAGI. V dropped 2 bases and J dropped 0; count of bases not matched to a gene: 9. The DNA for the CDR3 is TGTGCCAGCAGTTACGGGCCAGGGGGTTACCCGAACACCGGGGAGCTGTTTTTT. It encodes CASSYGPGGYPNTGELFF.

The genes are TRBV20-1 and TRBJ1-2; no firm D call. V lost 0 bases and J lost 4, with 24 bases in between. Germline V lookup: CDR1 DFQATT, CDR2 SNEGSKA (reference sequence). The CDR3 length is 18 residues. CDR3: CSARDLSPFYGKIYGYTF. The CDR3 DNA reads as TGCAGTGCTAGAGATCTCTCGCCATTTTACGGAAAAATCTATGGCTACACCTTC.

This clonotype was counted a few times. The chain joins TRBV25-1 to TRBJ2-7, with D perhaps matching TRBD1 (6 bases). The CDR3 runs 14 residues. Germline loops: CDR1 MGHDK, CDR2 SYGVNS. V was pared by 4 bases and J by 5 bases, with 15 bases between. The CDR3 sequence is CASSAFNGDNEQYF. CDR3 sequence (DNA): TGTGCCAGCAGTGCATTTAACGGGGACAACGAGCAGTACTTC.

This clonotype was counted a few times. The rearrangement joins TRBV3-1 to TRBJ1-6; D perhaps matches TRBD1 (6 bases). CDR3 length equals 12 residues. Deletions cut 5 bases from V and 13 bases from J, with 12 bases between. Germline loops: CDR1 LGHDT, CDR2 YNNKEL (reference sequence). CDR3 in amino acids: CASSTHRAPLHF. The DNA for the CDR3 is TGTGCCAGCAGCACTCACAGGGCTCCCCTCCACTTT.